This T cell receptor delta chain derives from a study of Vδ1+ human thymocytes. Study results and limitations: Around 20% of thymic delta-chain sequences were Vdelta2, with few Vdelta3, unlike blood Vdelta1+ controls. In the thymus, TRG and TRD repertoires looked highly polyclonal with Gaussian CDR3 lengths.

The CDR3 contains 15 residues. In germline, CDR1 is TSWWSYY, CDR2 QGS. V lost 6 bases and J lost 2; bases outside the gene matches: 5. Notes on this clone: Its antigen is as yet unknown.

Sequences come from RNA converted to cDNA by reverse transcription. CDR3 amplicons came from multiplex PCR with pooled V-gene forward and constant-region reverse primers. TCRdb fed the multiplex PCR reads into CATT to redo clone calling. This table holds 20,000 to 25,000 delta-chain clones, 8% to 10% found once. Sample: Vdelta1+ gamma-delta thymocytes from the thymus. This sample's subset: FACS-sorted CD3+ TCRalphabeta- TCRVdelta1+ TCRVdelta2- thymocytes. The receptor was isolated from a child younger than two who had congenital heart surgery. V gene TRDV1 combines with J gene TRDJ1; TRDD3 agrees at 11 bases. The J gene, left out of TCRdb, was set here by checking the DNA against germline. The CDR3 loop is CALGGGYAWTDKLIF. The DNA of the CDR3 is TGTGCTCTTGGTGGGGGATACGCGTGGACCGATAAACTCATCTTT.